The TCR beta chain under discussion was sequenced for a study of patients and donors after allogeneic stem cell transplantation. The CDR3 totals 16 residues. V lost 0 bases and J 0 bases, leaving 12 bases between the germline ends. Germline V gene lookup returns CDR1 SGHRS and CDR2 YFSETQ. Each CDR3 protein gets one entry after TCRdb re-called the RT-PCR reads with MiXCR. This repertoire shows 800,000 to 1,000,000 distinct CDR3 sequences, about a sixth found once; its top ten account for around 6%. The clonotype comes from a human donor who was either an allogeneic HSCT recipient or a stem cell or donor lymphocyte infusion donor (not recorded which). It is not recorded whose cells these are; they may come from a transplant donor. The chain is built from TRBV5-1 and TRBJ2-5; D not certain. What was sequenced was blood, either unsorted or a sorted T cell fraction (not recorded which). CDR3 nucleotide sequence: TGCGCCAGCAGCTTGGGGGTAGCCCGCTACCAAGAGACCCAGTACTTC. This gives the protein CASSLGVARYQETQYF.